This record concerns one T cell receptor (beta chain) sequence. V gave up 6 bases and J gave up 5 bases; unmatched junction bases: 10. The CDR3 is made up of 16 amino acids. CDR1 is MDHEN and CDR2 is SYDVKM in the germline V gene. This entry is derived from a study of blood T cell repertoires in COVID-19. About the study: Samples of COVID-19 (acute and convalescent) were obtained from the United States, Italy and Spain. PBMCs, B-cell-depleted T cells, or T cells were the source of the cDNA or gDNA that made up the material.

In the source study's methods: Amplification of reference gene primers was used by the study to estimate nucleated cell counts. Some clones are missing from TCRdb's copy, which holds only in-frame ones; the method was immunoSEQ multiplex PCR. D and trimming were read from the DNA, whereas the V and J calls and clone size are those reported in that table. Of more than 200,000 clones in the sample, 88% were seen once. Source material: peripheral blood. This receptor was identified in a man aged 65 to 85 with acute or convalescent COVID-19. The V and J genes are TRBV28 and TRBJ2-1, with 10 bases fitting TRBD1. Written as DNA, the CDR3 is TGTGCCAGCAGCTTCGCCGGGACAGGGGCAAACAATGAGCAGTTCTTC. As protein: CASSFAGTGANNEQFF. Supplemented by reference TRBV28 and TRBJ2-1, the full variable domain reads DVKVTQSSRYLVKRTGEKVFLECVQDMDHENMFWYRQDPGLGLRLIYFSYDVKMKEKGDIPEGYSVSREKKERFSLILESASTNQTSMYLCASSFAGTGANNEQFFGPGTRLTVL.